The T cell receptor beta chain described here comes from a study of memory CD4+ T cells and cytomegalovirus serostatus. The overall study: Donors were healthy Belgian adults, some 10 CMV seropositive and 24 seronegative. Findings and caveats of the study: CD4+ memory repertoires contained 67 of 164 reported CMV TCRbeta sequences. Repertoires predicted CMV serostatus with median bootstrapped AUC of 0.95.

V dropped 4 bases and J dropped 4 bases, with 7 bases sitting between them. This CDR3 comprises 12 residues. The V gene's germline CDR1 is SGHDN and CDR2 FVKESK. Single viable CD3+CD4+CD8-CD45RO+ cells were sorted as the memory CD4+ T cells. CD4+ T cells were isolated by positive magnetic selection. The method was immunoSEQ multiplex PCR; TCRdb's version includes in-frame clones alone and lacks a portion of them. The profile covers some 57,000 clones, with over 75% appearing a single time and approximately 0.82% taken by the ten largest. Comments on this clone: The target antigen is unknown.

The V and J genes are TRBV14 and TRBJ1-1; D uncertain. Sequences were obtained from memory CD4+ T cells from blood. The TCR comes from an adult in good health and CMV-seronegative. CDR3 nucleotide sequence: TGTGCCAGCAGCCCCCAGGTCACTGAAGCTTTCTTT. It encodes CASSPQVTEAFF.